Listed below are T cell receptor beta chains from one sample, sequenced in a study of untreated major depressive disorder. The data were produced by immunoSEQ multiplex PCR, yet TCRdb's version contains in-frame clones alone and is incomplete. The repertoire includes tens of thousands of clones, roughly 93% of them detected once, and 0.31% sits in the top ten. Sequences were obtained from CD4+ T cells from PBMCs. The receptors here all came from a young man in good health. The CDR3 runs from the conserved cysteine through the conserved F or W. The order of the fields is clone size, D gene, J gene, V gene, CDR3 DNA, CDR3 protein. The D gene is left open where the match is weak. Clone size is given for some rows only: seen once, a few or many times, or a class if the clone is expanded.

>NA|NA|TRBJ1-4|TRBV6-1
TGTGCCACGGCAGCGACGCGTGAAAAACTGTTTTTT
CATAATREKLFF
>NA|NA|TRBJ2-7|TRBV7-9
TGTGCCAGCAGCTTAGGCCCGGGGCCCTGGCAGTACTTC
CASSLGPGPWQYF
>NA|NA|TRBJ2-5|TRBV18
TGTGCCAGCTCACGGCGCCCGTCCGAAGAGACCCAGTACTTC
CASSRRPSEETQYF
>NA|TRBD2|TRBJ2-1|TRBV9
TGTGCCAGCGGACTAGCGGGGCGGGATGAGCAGTTCTTC
CASGLAGRDEQFF
>once|TRBD2|TRBJ2-2|TRBV5-1
TGCGCCAGCAGCAGCAGCGGGAGCCCGAGCACCGGGGAGCTGTTTTTT
CASSSSGSPSTGELFF
>NA|NA|TRBJ1-2|TRBV2
TGTGCCAGCAGTGAATACAGGCCAAGGGACTATGGCTACACCTTC
CASSEYRPRDYGYTF
>NA|TRBD2|TRBJ2-5|TRBV2
TGTGCCAGCAGCCCCGGGACTAGCGGGAGGGAGACCCAGTACTTC
CASSPGTSGRETQYF
>once|NA|TRBJ2-3|TRBV2
TGTGCCAGCAGTTTTTACAGGGTGACGGCTCACACAGATACGCAGTATTTT
CASSFYRVTAHTDTQYF
>NA|TRBD1|TRBJ2-7|TRBV7-9
TGTGCCAGCAGCTACGACAGGGGGACCTACGAGCAGTACTTC
CASSYDRGTYEQYF
>NA|NA|TRBJ2-1|TRBV6-1
TGTGCCAGCAGTGAATATCGGGGCAGCTCCTACAATGAGCAGTTCTTC
CASSEYRGSSYNEQFF
>NA|TRBD1|TRBJ1-1|TRBV5-6
TGTGCCAGCGGGACAGTTCTTGGTGAAGCTTTCTTT
CASGTVLGEAFF
>NA|NA|TRBJ1-5|TRBV30
TGTGCCTGGAGTATAGCGGTCAATCAGCCCCAGCATTTT
CAWSIAVNQPQHF
>NA|TRBD1|TRBJ2-7|TRBV19
TGTGCCAGTAGTATGAAAGGGGTAGGGACAGGGGCTTCCTACGAGCAGTACTTC
CASSMKGVGTGASYEQYF
>NA|NA|TRBJ2-7|TRBV29-1
TGCAGCGCCATAGGGGGGTACGAGCAGTACTTC
CSAIGGYEQYF
>NA|TRBD2|TRBJ2-1|TRBV5-4
TGTGCCAGCAGCTTGGGACTAGCGGGCTCGGGCAATGAGCAGTTCTTC
CASSLGLAGSGNEQFF
>NA|TRBD1|TRBJ1-2|TRBV5-1
TGCGCCAGCAGCGGACAGGGTTCTGGCTACACCTTC
CASSGQGSGYTF
>NA|NA|TRBJ2-7|TRBV6-1
TGTGCCAGCAGTGACCCTGGAGGAAGGTCCTACGAGCAGTACTTC
CASSDPGGRSYEQYF
>NA|TRBD1|TRBJ1-2|TRBV7-2
TGTGCCAGCAGCTTAGGGTTTGGGACAGTTAACTATGGCTACACCTTC
CASSLGFGTVNYGYTF
>NA|NA|TRBJ1-3|TRBV10-3
TGTGCCATCAGACCTCAGGAGGTCTCTGGAAACACCATATATTTT
CAIRPQEVSGNTIYF
>NA|NA|TRBJ1-1|TRBV9
TGTGCCAGCACCAAATACGCGGGGAGCTACGGCACTGAAGCTTTCTTT
CASTKYAGSYGTEAFF
>once|TRBD2|TRBJ2-5|TRBV6-1
TGTGCCAGCAGCCGGGGACTAGCGGGACAAGAGACCCAGTACTTC
CASSRGLAGQETQYF
>NA|NA|TRBJ2-1|TRBV5-4
TGTGCCAGCAGCTTGGGGTCCAGGGTCACCGGGCAGTTCTTC
CASSLGSRVTGQFF
>NA|NA|TRBJ2-3|TRBV4-3
TGCGCCAGCAGCCGCCTACTAGGTCCAGATACGCAGTATTTT
CASSRLLGPDTQYF
>NA|NA|TRBJ1-1|TRBV9
TGTGCCAGCAGCCCCTCCCAGCGAGCGGTGGAAGCTTTCTTT
CASSPSQRAVEAFF
>NA|NA|TRBJ1-1|TRBV5-1
TGCGCCAGTGCGGGAGTCATGAACACTGAAGCTTTCTTT
CASAGVMNTEAFF
>NA|TRBD1|TRBJ1-1|TRBV10-3
TGTGCCATCAGTGAGTCGACGGGACAGGGACTAAACAGTGAAGCTTTCTTT
CAISESTGQGLNSEAFF
>NA|TRBD2|TRBJ2-3|TRBV7-2
TGTGCCACAGCCTCTAGCGGAGATACGCAGTATTTT
CATASSGDTQYF
>NA|TRBD2|TRBJ2-1|TRBV5-1
TGCGCCAGCAGCTTGGGTGCTAGCGGGAGGATCAATGAGCAGTTCTTC
CASSLGASGRINEQFF
>once|TRBD2|TRBJ2-2|TRBV9
TGTGCCAGCAGCCTCTCCGGGAGGCGATCCGGGGAGCTGTTTTTT
CASSLSGRRSGELFF
>NA|TRBD2|TRBJ2-7|TRBV11-2
TGTGCCAGCAGCCCCGTTAGCGGGTTGTACTTC
CASSPVSGLYF
>NA|NA|TRBJ2-3|TRBV5-1
TGCGCCAGCAGCTTGGAGGCCGGCGCGGTGCAGTATTTT
CASSLEAGAVQYF
>NA|NA|TRBJ2-7|TRBV7-6
TGTGCCAGCAGCCACGACGCAGGGTTGAACGAGCAGTACTTC
CASSHDAGLNEQYF
>NA|TRBD2|TRBJ2-4|TRBV5-4
TGTGCCAGCAGCCGCCCGGGGGGGAGGGGAAACATTCAGTACTTC
CASSRPGGRGNIQYF